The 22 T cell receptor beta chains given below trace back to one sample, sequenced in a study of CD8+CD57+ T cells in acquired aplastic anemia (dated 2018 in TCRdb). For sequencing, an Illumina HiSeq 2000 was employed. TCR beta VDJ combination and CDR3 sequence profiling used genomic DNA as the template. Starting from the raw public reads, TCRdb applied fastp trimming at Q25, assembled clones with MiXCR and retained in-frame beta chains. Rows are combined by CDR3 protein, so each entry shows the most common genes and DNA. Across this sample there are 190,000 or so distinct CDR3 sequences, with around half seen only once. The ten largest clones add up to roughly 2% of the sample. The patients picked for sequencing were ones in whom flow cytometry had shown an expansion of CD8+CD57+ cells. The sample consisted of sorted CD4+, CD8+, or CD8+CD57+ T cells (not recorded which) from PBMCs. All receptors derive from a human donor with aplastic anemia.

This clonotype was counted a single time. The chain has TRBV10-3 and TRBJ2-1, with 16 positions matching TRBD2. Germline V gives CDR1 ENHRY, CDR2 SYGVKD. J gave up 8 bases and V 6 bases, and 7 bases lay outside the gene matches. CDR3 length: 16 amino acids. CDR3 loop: CAISGTSGRAGDEQFF. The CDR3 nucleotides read TGTGCCATCAGCGGGACTAGCGGGAGGGCCGGTGATGAGCAGTTCTTC.

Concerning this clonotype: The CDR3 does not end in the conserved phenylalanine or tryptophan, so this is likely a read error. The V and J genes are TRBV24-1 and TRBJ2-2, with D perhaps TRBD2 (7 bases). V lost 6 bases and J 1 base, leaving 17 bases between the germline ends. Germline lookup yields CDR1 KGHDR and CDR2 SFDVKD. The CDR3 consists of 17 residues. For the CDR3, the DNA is TGTGCCACCAGTATGGGGGGGGGGGCGGGGAACACCGGGGAGCTGTTTCTT. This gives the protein CATSMGGGAGNTGELFL.

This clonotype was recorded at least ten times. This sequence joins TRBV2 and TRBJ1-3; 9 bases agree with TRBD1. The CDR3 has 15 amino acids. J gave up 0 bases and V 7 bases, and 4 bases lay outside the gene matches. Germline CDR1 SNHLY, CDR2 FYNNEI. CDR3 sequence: CASTTDRGSGNTIYF. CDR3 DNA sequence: TGTGCCAGCACCACGGACAGGGGCTCTGGAAACACCATATATTTT.

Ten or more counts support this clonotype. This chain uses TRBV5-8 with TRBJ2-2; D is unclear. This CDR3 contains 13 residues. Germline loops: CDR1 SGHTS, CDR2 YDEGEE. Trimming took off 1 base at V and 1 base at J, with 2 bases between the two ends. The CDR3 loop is CASSLMNTGELFF. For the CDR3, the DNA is TGTGCCAGCAGCTTGATGAACACCGGGGAGCTGTTTTTT.

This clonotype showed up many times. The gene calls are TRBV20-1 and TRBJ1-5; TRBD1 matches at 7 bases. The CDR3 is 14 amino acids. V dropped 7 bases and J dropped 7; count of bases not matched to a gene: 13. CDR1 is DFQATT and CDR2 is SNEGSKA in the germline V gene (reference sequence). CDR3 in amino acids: CSVIPTGRGQPQHF. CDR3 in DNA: TGCAGTGTCATACCGACAGGGCGGGGGCAGCCCCAGCATTTT.

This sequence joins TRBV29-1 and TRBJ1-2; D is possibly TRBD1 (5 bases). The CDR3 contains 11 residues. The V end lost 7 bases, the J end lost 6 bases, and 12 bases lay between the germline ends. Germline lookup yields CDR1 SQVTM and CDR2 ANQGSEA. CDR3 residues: CSAQGEDGYTF. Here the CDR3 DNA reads TGCAGCGCTCAAGGGGAAGATGGCTACACCTTC.

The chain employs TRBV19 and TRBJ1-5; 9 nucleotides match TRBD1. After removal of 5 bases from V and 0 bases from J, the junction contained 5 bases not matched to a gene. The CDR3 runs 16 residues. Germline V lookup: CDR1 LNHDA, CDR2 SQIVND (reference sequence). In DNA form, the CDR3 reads TGTGCCAGTAGTGCACAGGGGGCCTATAGCAATCAGCCCCAGCATTTT. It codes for CASSAQGAYSNQPQHF.

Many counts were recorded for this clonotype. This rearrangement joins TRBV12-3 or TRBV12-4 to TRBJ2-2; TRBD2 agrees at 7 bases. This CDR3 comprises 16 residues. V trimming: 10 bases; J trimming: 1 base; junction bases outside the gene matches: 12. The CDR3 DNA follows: TGTGCCACACGGACTAGGACGCCCCGGAACACCGGGGAGCTGTTTTTT. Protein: CATRTRTPRNTGELFF.

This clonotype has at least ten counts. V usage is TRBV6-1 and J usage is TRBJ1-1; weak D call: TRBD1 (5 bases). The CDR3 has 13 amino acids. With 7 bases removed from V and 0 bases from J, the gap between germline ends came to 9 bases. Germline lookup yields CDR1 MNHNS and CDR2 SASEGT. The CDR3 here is CASIRGVNTEAFF. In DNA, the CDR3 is TGTGCCAGCATTCGGGGGGTGAACACTGAAGCTTTCTTT.

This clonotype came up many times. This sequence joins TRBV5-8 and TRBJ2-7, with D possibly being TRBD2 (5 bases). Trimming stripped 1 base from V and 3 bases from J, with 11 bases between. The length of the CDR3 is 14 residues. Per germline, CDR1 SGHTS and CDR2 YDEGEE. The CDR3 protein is CASSLSTAGYEQYF. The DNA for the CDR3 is TGTGCCAGCAGCTTGTCGACGGCGGGCTACGAGCAGTACTTC.

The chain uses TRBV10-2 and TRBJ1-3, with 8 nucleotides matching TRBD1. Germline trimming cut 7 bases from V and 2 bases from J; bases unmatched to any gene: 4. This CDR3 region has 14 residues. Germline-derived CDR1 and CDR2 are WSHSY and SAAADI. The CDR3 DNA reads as TGCGCCAGCAAACCGGGACAGGCTGGAAACACCATATATTTT. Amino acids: CASKPGQAGNTIYF.

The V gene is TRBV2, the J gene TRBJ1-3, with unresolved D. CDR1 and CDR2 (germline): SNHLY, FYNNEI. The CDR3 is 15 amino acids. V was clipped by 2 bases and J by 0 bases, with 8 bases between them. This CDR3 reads CASSERKVSGNTIYF. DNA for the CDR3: TGTGCCAGCAGTGAAAGGAAGGTCTCTGGAAACACCATATATTTT.

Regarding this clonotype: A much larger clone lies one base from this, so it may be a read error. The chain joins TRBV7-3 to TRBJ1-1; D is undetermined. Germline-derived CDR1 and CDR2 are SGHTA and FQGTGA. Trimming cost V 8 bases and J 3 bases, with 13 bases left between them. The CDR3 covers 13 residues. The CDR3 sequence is CASGHGSDTEAFF. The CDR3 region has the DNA TGTGCCAGCGGTCACGGCAGTGACACTGAAGCTTTCTTT. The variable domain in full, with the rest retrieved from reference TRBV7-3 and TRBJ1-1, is GAGVSQTPSNKVTEKGKYVELRCDPISGHTALYWYRQSLGQGPEFLIYFQGTGAADDSGLPNDRFFAVRPEGSVSTLKIQRTERGDSAVYLCASGHGSDTEAFFGQGTRLTVV.

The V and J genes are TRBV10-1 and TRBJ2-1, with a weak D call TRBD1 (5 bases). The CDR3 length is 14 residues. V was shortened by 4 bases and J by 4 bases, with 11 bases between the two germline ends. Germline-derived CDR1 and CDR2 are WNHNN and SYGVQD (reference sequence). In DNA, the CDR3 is TGCGCCAGCAGTGGTGACAGCCGATACAATGAGCAGTTCTTC. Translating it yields CASSGDSRYNEQFF.

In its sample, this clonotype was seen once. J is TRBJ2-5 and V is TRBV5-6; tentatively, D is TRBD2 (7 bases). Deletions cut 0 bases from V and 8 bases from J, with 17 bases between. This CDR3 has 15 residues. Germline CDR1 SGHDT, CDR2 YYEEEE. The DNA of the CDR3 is TGTGCCAGCAGCTTGGTGGCGGGGGCGAAGAATACCCAGTACTTC. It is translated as CASSLVAGAKNTQYF.

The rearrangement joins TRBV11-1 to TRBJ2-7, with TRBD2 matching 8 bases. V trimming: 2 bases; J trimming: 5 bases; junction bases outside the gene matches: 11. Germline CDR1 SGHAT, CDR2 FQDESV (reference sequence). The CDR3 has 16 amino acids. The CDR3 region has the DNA TGTGCCAGCAGCTTAAACGCCGGGGGGGCCTTTCACGAGCAGTACTTC. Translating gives CASSLNAGGAFHEQYF.

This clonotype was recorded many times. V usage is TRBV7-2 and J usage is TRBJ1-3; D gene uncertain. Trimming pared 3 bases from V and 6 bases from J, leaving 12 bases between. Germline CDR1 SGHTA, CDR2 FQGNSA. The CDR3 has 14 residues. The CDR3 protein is CASSFLDGKNTIYF. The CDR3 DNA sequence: TGTGCCAGCAGCTTTCTGGACGGTAAAAACACCATATATTTT.

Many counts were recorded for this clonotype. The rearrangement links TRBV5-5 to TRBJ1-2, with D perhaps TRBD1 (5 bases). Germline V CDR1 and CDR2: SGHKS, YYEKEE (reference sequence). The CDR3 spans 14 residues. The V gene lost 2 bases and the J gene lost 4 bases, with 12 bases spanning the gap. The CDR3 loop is CASSFWTTIYGYTF. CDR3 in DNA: TGTGCCAGCAGCTTCTGGACAACTATCTATGGCTACACCTTC.

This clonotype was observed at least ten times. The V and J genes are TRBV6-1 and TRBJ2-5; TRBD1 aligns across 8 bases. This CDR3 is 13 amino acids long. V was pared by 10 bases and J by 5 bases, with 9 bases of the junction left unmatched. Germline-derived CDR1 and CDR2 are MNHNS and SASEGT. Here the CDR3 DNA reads TGTGCCAACTCTAGGACAGGGCGGGAGACCCAGTACTTC. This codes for CANSRTGRETQYF.

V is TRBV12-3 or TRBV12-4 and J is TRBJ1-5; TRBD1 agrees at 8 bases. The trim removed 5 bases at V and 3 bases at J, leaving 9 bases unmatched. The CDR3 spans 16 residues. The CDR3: CASSPGQGGVNQPQHF. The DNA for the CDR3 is TGTGCCAGCAGTCCCGGACAGGGAGGGGTCAATCAGCCCCAGCATTTT.

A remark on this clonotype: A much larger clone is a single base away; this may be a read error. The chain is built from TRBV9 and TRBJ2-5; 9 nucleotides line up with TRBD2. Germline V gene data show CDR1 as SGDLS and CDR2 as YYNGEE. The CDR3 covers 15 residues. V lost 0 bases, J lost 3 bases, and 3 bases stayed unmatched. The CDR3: CASSVARLAEETQYF. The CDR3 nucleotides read TGTGCCAGCAGCGTAGCTAGACTAGCGGAAGAGACCCAGTACTTC.

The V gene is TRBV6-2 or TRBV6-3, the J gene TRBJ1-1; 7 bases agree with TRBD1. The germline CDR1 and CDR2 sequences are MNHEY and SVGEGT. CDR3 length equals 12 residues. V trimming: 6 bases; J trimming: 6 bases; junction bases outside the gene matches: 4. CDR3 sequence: CASRDTGAEAFF. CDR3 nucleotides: TGTGCCAGCAGGGATACAGGGGCTGAAGCTTTCTTT.